This TCR beta chain was documented in a study of blood T cell repertoires in COVID-19. TCRdb keeps only in-frame clones here, not all; method: immunoSEQ multiplex PCR. The repertoire holds around 250,000 clones, roughly 80% seen once, with 3.4% in the top ten. The CDR3 sequence is 15 residues long. Germline loops: CDR1 GTSNPN, CDR2 SVGIG (reference sequence). The V end lost 0 bases, the J end lost 2 bases, and 13 bases lay between the germline ends. The sequence came from a woman between 18 and 29 years old with acute or convalescent COVID-19. The V call is TRBV30, the J call TRBJ1-2; possible D gene TRBD1, 6 bases. Input material: peripheral blood. The CDR3 reads CAWSVQGLGNYGYTF. For the CDR3, the DNA is TGTGCCTGGAGTGTACAGGGTTTAGGGAACTATGGCTACACCTTC. The variable domain in full, completed from reference TRBV30 and TRBJ1-2, reads SQTIHQWPATLVQPVGSPLSLECTVEGTSNPNLYWYRQAAGRGLQLLFYSVGIGQISSEVPQNLSASRPQDRQFILSSKKLLLSDSGFYLCAWSVQGLGNYGYTFGSGTRLTVV.